The 3 T cell receptor beta chains reported below all come from one sample, sequenced in a study of cytomegalovirus exposure and HLA in healthy donors (dated by TCRdb to the late 2010s). Preparation of the library involved the immunoSEQ multiplex PCR assay. For the multiplex PCR, a mixture combining 60 forward primers for TCR Vbeta segments and 13 reverse primers for TCR Jbeta segments was used. TCRdb holds this immuneACCESS table with in-frame rearrangements only. Some clones are missing; in checked studies, unresolved V genes explain under half, and the rest has no known cause. Across this sample there are about 200,000 clones, with around 81% seen only once. The ten largest clonotypes hold 1.5% to 2% of the sample. The sample taken for sequencing was PBMCs. The receptors stem from a man younger than 30 in good health and CMV-seronegative.

V usage is TRBV9 and J usage is TRBJ1-2, with TRBD1 identical over 7 bases. The length of the CDR3 is 13 residues. Trimming took 0 bases from V and 4 from J; bases not matched to a gene: 0. CDR1 is SGDLS and CDR2 is YYNGEE in the germline V gene. DNA of the CDR3: TGTGCCAGCAGCGTAGACAGGGGCTATGGCTACACCTTC. Its protein product is CASSVDRGYGYTF.

This clone was seen only once. The chain combines TRBV28 with TRBJ2-7; D gene ambiguous. CDR3 size: 14 residues. Germline V gene data show CDR1 as MDHEN and CDR2 as SYDVKM. The V and J ends lost 5 bases and 2 bases respectively, with 13 bases between them. CDR3 DNA sequence: TGTGCCAGCAGTCTCCCCCAATTAGCCTACGAGCAGTACTTC. Its translation: CASSLPQLAYEQYF.

Here the CDR3 DNA reads TGTGCAAGTCGCTTTAGACCTCCTCTGACAGGCAGGTATGAGAACACTGAAGCTTTCTTT. This translates into CASRFRPPLTGRYENTEAFF. The J gene is TRBJ1-1, the V gene TRBV12-2; the table's D call, TRBD1, was not checked against the DNA. TRBV12-2 is a listed pseudogene. The CDR3 contains 20 residues.